These T cell receptor beta chains were read from a single sample in a study of T cells after yellow fever vaccination. From the 5' RACE reads, TCRdb called clonotypes with MiXCR, one entry per CDR3 protein. The data show 450,000 to 600,000 distinct CDR3 sequences, around 16% seen once. The sequencing used PBMCs, collected about 5 days after the first yellow fever vaccination. The origin of the receptors is a young man who received the YFV17D yellow fever vaccine. The CDR3 runs from the conserved cysteine through the conserved F or W. D genes are given only for firm matches. The size entry is marked missing in some rows and otherwise reads once, few, many or a size class.

cdr3_nt: TGTGCCAGCACTCAAGGAGGTTGGAGTGAAGCTTTCTTT
cdr3_aa: CASTQGGWSEAFF
d_call: -
v_call: TRBV6-2/TRBV6-3
clone_size: -
j_call: TRBJ1-1

cdr3_nt: TGTGCCAGCCAAGGGGCAGATACGCAGTATTTT
cdr3_aa: CASQGADTQYF
d_call: -
v_call: TRBV6-5
clone_size: few
j_call: TRBJ2-3

cdr3_nt: TGTGCCAGCCTGGGGGGAGGGCCGAACACCGGGGAGCTGTTTTTT
cdr3_aa: CASLGGGPNTGELFF
d_call: TRBD2
v_call: TRBV28
clone_size: -
j_call: TRBJ2-2

cdr3_nt: TGTGCCAGCAGTTTTGGACCGGGGAGGACTGAAGCTTTCTTT
cdr3_aa: CASSFGPGRTEAFF
d_call: -
v_call: TRBV12-3/TRBV12-4
clone_size: few
j_call: TRBJ1-1

cdr3_nt: TGTGCCAGCAGGTTAGCGGGGGCTACGAGCTCCTACAATGAGCAGTTCTTC
cdr3_aa: CASRLAGATSSYNEQFF
d_call: TRBD2
v_call: TRBV28
clone_size: -
j_call: TRBJ2-1

cdr3_nt: TGCGCCAGCAGCTTCAATCGGGTGGGGGACACTGAAGCTTTCTTT
cdr3_aa: CASSFNRVGDTEAFF
d_call: -
v_call: TRBV5-1
clone_size: few
j_call: TRBJ1-1

cdr3_nt: TGTGCCATCAGTGAGGACAGGGTATCAGCCGGGGAGCTGTTTTTT
cdr3_aa: CAISEDRVSAGELFF
d_call: TRBD1
v_call: TRBV10-3
clone_size: -
j_call: TRBJ2-2

cdr3_nt: TGTGCCATCACGGCCGGGGGATACAATGAGCAGTTCTTC
cdr3_aa: CAITAGGYNEQFF
d_call: -
v_call: TRBV10-3
clone_size: -
j_call: TRBJ2-1

cdr3_nt: TGTGCCAGCAGGGAAAGGGACAGGAACACAGATACGCAGTATTTT
cdr3_aa: CASRERDRNTDTQYF
d_call: TRBD1
v_call: TRBV12-3/TRBV12-4
clone_size: few
j_call: TRBJ2-3

cdr3_nt: TGTGCCAGCAGCTTGGCCAAGGCAGGTTCTATGAACACTGAAGCTTTCTTT
cdr3_aa: CASSLAKAGSMNTEAFF
d_call: -
v_call: TRBV5-4
clone_size: once
j_call: TRBJ1-1

cdr3_nt: TGTGCCACGGCGGGGGGGCCGGGAGAGACCCAGTACTTC
cdr3_aa: CATAGGPGETQYF
d_call: TRBD2
v_call: TRBV7-2
clone_size: -
j_call: TRBJ2-5

cdr3_nt: TGTGCCACCAGTGACCCTCGGGGACAGGGTTTCTATGGCTACACCTTC
cdr3_aa: CATSDPRGQGFYGYTF
d_call: TRBD1
v_call: TRBV24-1
clone_size: few
j_call: TRBJ1-2

cdr3_nt: TGCGCCAGCAGTTTCGATTACTATGGCTACACCTTC
cdr3_aa: CASSFDYYGYTF
d_call: -
v_call: TRBV5-1
clone_size: -
j_call: TRBJ1-2

cdr3_nt: TGTGCCAGCAGCCCCTCCCTAGAAGGTACAGGGGAGACCCAGTACTTC
cdr3_aa: CASSPSLEGTGETQYF
d_call: -
v_call: TRBV3-1
clone_size: -
j_call: TRBJ2-5

cdr3_nt: TGTGCCAGCAGCGAGGGGGCTTCAGGGAGAGGCGAAAAACTGTTTTTT
cdr3_aa: CASSEGASGRGEKLFF
d_call: TRBD1
v_call: TRBV5-6
clone_size: -
j_call: TRBJ1-4

cdr3_nt: TGTGCCAGCAGCTTAGCACCGGGACAGGGCTCAACCGGGGAGCTGTTTTTT
cdr3_aa: CASSLAPGQGSTGELFF
d_call: TRBD1
v_call: TRBV7-8
clone_size: many
j_call: TRBJ2-2

cdr3_nt: TGCGCCAGCAGCTTTTCTACCCGAATGGGCCCTGGGCCCAATTCACCCCTCCACTTT
cdr3_aa: CASSFSTRMGPGPNSPLHF
d_call: -
v_call: TRBV5-1
clone_size: -
j_call: TRBJ1-6

cdr3_nt: TGTGCCAGCAGCCCTAGAGGGGGGCCTACGATGTCACCCCTCCACTTT
cdr3_aa: CASSPRGGPTMSPLHF
d_call: -
v_call: TRBV7-9
clone_size: few
j_call: TRBJ1-6

cdr3_nt: TGTGCCAGCTCACCTGCCCGGACAGGGGTCAATTCACCCCTCCACTTT
cdr3_aa: CASSPARTGVNSPLHF
d_call: TRBD1
v_call: TRBV18
clone_size: -
j_call: TRBJ1-6

cdr3_nt: TGCAGTGCCGCCTCGGTGGAGTGGGCCTTCGAGCAGTTCTTC
cdr3_aa: CSAASVEWAFEQFF
d_call: -
v_call: TRBV20-1
clone_size: many
j_call: TRBJ2-1

cdr3_nt: TGTGCCACCACATTTGACACTGAAGCTTTCTTT
cdr3_aa: CATTFDTEAFF
d_call: -
v_call: TRBV27
clone_size: -
j_call: TRBJ1-1

cdr3_nt: TGCGCCAGCAGCTGGGGACAGGGTTCGGGAAAACTGTTTTTT
cdr3_aa: CASSWGQGSGKLFF
d_call: TRBD1
v_call: TRBV5-1
clone_size: few
j_call: TRBJ1-4

cdr3_nt: TGTGCCACCAGTGACCCAAATTCGGCGGAGACCCAGTACTTC
cdr3_aa: CATSDPNSAETQYF
d_call: -
v_call: TRBV24-1
clone_size: many
j_call: TRBJ2-5

cdr3_nt: TGTGCCAGCAGTCTAGCCGACTCGAGGAATACGCAGTATTTT
cdr3_aa: CASSLADSRNTQYF
d_call: -
v_call: TRBV6-1
clone_size: -
j_call: TRBJ2-3

cdr3_nt: TGCAGCGTTGTCCGGGTTGAGCAGTTCTTC
cdr3_aa: CSVVRVEQFF
d_call: -
v_call: TRBV29-1
clone_size: many
j_call: TRBJ2-1

cdr3_nt: TGCGCCAGCAGCCAAGGGGATTTAATTGGCTACACCTTC
cdr3_aa: CASSQGDLIGYTF
d_call: -
v_call: TRBV4-1
clone_size: -
j_call: TRBJ1-2

cdr3_nt: TGCAGCGTCAGCAGGGGACCCACTGAAGCTTTCTTT
cdr3_aa: CSVSRGPTEAFF
d_call: -
v_call: TRBV29-1
clone_size: few
j_call: TRBJ1-1